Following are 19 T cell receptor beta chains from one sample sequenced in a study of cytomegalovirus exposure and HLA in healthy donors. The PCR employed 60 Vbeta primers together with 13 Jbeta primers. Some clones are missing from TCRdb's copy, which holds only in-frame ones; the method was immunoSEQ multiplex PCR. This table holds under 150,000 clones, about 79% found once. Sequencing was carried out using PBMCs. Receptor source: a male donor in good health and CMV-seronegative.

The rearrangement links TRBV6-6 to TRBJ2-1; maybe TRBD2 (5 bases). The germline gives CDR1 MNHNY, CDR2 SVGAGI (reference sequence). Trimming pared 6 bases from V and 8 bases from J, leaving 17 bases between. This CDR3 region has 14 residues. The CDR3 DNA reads TGTGCCAGCAGCTCACTAGGATTGAGGGATGAGCAGTTCTTC. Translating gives CASSSLGLRDEQFF.

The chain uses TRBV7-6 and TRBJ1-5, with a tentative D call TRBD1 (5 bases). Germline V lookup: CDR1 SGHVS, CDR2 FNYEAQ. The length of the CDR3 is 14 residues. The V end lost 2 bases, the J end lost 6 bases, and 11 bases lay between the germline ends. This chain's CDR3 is CASSLFQGGQPQHF. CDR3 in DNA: TGTGCCAGCAGCTTATTCCAGGGCGGTCAGCCCCAGCATTTT.

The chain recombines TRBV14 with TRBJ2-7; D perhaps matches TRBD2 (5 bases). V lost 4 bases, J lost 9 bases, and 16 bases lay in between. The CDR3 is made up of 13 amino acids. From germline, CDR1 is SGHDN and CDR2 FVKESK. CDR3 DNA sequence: TGTGCCAGCAGCCTGTCCCCCGGGGTGGGGCAGTACTTC. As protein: CASSLSPGVGQYF.

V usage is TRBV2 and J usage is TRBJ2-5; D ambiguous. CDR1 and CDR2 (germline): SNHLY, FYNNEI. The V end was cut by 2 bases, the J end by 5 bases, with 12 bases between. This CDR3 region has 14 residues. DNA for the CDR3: TGTGCCAGCAGTGAATTCCCTCTGGAGGAGACCCAGTACTTC. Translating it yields CASSEFPLEETQYF.

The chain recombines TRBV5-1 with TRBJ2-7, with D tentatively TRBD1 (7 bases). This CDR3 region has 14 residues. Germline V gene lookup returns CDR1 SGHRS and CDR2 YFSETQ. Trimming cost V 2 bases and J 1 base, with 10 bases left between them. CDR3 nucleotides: TGCGCCAGCAGCTTACAGGGGACTTCCTACGAGCAGTACTTC. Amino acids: CASSLQGTSYEQYF.

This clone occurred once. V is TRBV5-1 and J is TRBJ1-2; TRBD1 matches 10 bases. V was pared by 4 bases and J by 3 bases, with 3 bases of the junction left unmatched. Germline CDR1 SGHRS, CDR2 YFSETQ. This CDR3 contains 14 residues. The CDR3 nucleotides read TGCGCCAGCAGCCCGACAGGGGGCGACTATGGCTACACCTTC. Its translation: CASSPTGGDYGYTF.

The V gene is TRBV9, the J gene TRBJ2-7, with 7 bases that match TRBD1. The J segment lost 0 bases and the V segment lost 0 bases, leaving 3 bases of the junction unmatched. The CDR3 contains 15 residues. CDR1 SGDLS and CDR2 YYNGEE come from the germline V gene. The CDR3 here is CASSVAGTASYEQYF. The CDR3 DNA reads TGTGCCAGCAGCGTAGCTGGGACAGCCTCCTACGAGCAGTACTTC.

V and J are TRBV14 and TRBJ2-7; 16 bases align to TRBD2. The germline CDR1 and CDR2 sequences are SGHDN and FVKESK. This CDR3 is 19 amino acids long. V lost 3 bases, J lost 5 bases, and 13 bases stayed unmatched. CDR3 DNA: TGTGCCAGCAGCCACCCGGGACTAGCGGGAGGGCCATTAAGGCACGAGCAGTACTTC. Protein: CASSHPGLAGGPLRHEQYF. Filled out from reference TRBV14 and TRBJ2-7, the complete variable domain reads EAGVTQFPSHSVIEKGQTVTLRCDPISGHDNLYWYRRVMGKEIKFLLHFVKESKQDESGMPNNRFLAERTGGTYSTLKVQPAELEDSGVYFCASSHPGLAGGPLRHEQYFGPGTRLTVT.

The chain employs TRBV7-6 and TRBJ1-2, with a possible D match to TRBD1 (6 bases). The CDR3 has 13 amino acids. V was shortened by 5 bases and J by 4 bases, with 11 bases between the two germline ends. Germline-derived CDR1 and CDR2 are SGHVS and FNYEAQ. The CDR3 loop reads CASSPGVGYGYTF. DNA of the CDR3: TGTGCCAGCAGCCCAGGGGTTGGCTATGGCTACACCTTC.

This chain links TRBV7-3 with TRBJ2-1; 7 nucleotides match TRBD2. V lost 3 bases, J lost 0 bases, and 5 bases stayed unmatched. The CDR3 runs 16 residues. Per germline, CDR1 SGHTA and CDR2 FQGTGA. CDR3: CASSFLAGLSYNEQFF. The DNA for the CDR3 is TGTGCCAGCAGCTTCTTAGCGGGCCTCTCCTACAATGAGCAGTTCTTC.

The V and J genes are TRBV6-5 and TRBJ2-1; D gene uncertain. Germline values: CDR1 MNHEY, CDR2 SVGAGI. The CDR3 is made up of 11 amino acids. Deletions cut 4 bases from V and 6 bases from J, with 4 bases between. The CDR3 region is CASSSPNEQFF. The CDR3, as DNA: TGTGCCAGCAGTTCTCCCAATGAGCAGTTCTTC.

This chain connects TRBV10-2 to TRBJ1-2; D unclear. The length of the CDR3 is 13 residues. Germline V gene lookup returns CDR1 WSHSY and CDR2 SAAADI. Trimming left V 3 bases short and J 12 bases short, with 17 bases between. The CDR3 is CASSDQAALGNTF. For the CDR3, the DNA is TGCGCCAGCAGTGACCAGGCAGCCCTCGGAAACACCTTC.

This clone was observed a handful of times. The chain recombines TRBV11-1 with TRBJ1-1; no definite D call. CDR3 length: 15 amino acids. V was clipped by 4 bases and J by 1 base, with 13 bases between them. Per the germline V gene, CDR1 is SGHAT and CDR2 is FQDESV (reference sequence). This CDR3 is CASSSPLRGNTEAFF. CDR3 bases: TGTGCCAGCAGCTCCCCGCTTCGGGGGAACACTGAAGCTTTCTTT.

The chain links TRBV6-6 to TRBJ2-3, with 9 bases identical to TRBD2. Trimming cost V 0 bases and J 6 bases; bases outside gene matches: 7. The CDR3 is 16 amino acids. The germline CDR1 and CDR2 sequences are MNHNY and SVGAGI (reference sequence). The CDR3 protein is CASSYSRYSGSDTQYF. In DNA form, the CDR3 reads TGTGCCAGCAGTTACTCGAGGTATAGCGGGAGCGATACGCAGTATTTT.

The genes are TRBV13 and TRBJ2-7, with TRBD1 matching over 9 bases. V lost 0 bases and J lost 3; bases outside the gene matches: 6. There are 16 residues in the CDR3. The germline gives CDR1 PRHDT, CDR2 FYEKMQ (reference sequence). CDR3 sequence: CASSLGLETGGYEQYF. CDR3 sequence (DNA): TGTGCCAGCAGCTTAGGACTGGAGACAGGGGGCTACGAGCAGTACTTC.

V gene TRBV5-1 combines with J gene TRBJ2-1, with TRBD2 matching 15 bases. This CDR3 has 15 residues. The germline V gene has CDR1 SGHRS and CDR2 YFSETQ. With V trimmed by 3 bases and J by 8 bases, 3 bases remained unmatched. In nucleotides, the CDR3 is TGCGCCAGCAGCTCAGGACTAGCGGGAGGGGATGAGCAGTTCTTC. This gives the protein CASSSGLAGGDEQFF.

CDR3 in DNA: TGCGCCAGCAGCCAAGACAGCGCAGGGCAAAACTATGGCTACACCTTC. It specifies CASSQDSAGQNYGYTF. V usage is TRBV4-1 and J usage is TRBJ1-2; TRBD1 is a possible D gene (5 bases). In germline, CDR1 is MGHRA, CDR2 YSYEKL. Trimming shortened V by 0 bases and J by 2 bases, and 13 bases separated the two germline ends. This CDR3 has 16 residues.

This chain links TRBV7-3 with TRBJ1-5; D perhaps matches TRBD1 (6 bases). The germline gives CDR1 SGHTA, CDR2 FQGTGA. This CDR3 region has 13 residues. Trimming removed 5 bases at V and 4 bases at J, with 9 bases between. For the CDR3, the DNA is TGTGCCAGCAGCGGGGACACAAATCAGCCCCAGCATTTT. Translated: CASSGDTNQPQHF.

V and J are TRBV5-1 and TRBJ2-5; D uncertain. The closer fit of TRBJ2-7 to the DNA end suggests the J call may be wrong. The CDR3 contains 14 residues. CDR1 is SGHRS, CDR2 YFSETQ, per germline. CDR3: CASSLANSQYEQYF. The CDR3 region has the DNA TGCGCCAGCAGCTTGGCCAACTCGCAATACGAGCAGTACTTC.